This T cell receptor beta chain was found in a study of identical twins (dated by TCRdb to the mid-2010s). Broadly, across the study: To test whether fetal clonotypes persist, this study deep-sequenced TCR alpha and beta repertoires from monozygotic twins, from unrelated adults of various ages, and from cord blood. Replicate twin experiments were performed at different times using different library preparation protocols to rule out contamination. General conclusions and limits of the study: Abundant cord blood beta clonotypes carried fewer insertions; young adult naive repertoires showed a weaker similar trend, while memory repertoires showed none. The excess sharing between twins in beta out-of-frame sequences was weaker because fewer shared sequences reduced the signal-to-noise ratio. Because the same donors could not be followed over many years, the conclusions relied on cross-sectional statistical analysis. Zero-insertion analyses could be partly confounded by invariant T cells such as MAIT and iNKT, although diverse VJ usage argued against such confounding for most clonotypes. Compared with coincidental sharing between unrelated individuals, an excess of low generation-probability sequences was observed among out-of-frame TCR alpha sequences shared between twins. Out-of-frame TCR alpha sharing in monozygotic twins was systematically underestimated by recombination models, whereas sharing between unrelated individuals was in agreement with the recombination models.

This clonotype turned up a few times. The antigen this receptor binds is unknown. It has no much larger one-base neighbor in the sample; base qualities were not kept. A distance of 12 bases separates the germline ends of V and J, which lose 6 bases and 0 bases respectively. The CDR3 runs 16 residues from the cysteine to the phenylalanine. This entry keeps only the CDR3 DNA: 48 bases, framed from base 1. CDR1 KGHSH and CDR2 LQKENI are derived from the germline V gene. Libraries were built with 5' RACE. The reads were generated on an Illumina HiSeq 2000. Template switching introduced a universal primer binding site; the final cDNA contained a unique molecular identifier, enabling accurate counting of TCR cDNA molecules. Specific primers in the conserved constant-segment region were used to synthesize first-strand cDNA for the TCR alpha and beta chains. Each cDNA library was double barcoded, with a SMART-Mk sample barcode plus Illumina barcodes, to control for contamination. Two successive PCR steps introduced TruSeq adapter sequences along with Illumina sample barcodes. TCR alpha and beta cDNA libraries were sequenced on the Illumina HiSeq platform with custom primers. Under the source paper's analysis protocol: MiGEC processed the raw reads to extract unique molecular identifiers, while MiXCR was used to determine the CDR3 positions. For each individual, recombination models were inferred using an EM algorithm with the repgenHMM and IGoR tools. The tcR package in R was used for shared clonotype analysis, with sharing normalized by the product of cloneset sizes. Out-of-frame nonproductive sequences were analyzed to study raw recombination free of thymic and clonal selection effects. TCRdb's own reprocessing of the public reads used fastp at Q25 and MiXCR and kept productive beta chains. Each CDR3 protein gets just one entry, which takes the most common genes and DNA from the rows behind it. What appears here as the V and J calls and clone size reflects TCRdb's work, not the paper's. The sample table lists nearly 900,000 distinct CDR3 sequences, more than 9% of them with a count of one. The ten largest clones capture around 1.5% of the sample.

All donors were healthy Caucasians. The twin cohort comprised three pairs of female monozygotic twins, all aged roughly 18 to 30 years. Peripheral blood mononuclear cells were the source from which RNA for the TCR libraries was isolated. The same sample was also used in a study of yellow fever vaccine responses in identical twins. As that second paper reports: According to the authors, in identical twins the way T cells responded to vaccination appeared partly convergent and partly personalized. Focusing on identical twins, the study followed the T cell clones that responded to the vaccine, and did so with precision.

The rearranged segments are TRBV18 and TRBJ1-6; no confident D gene assignment can be made. The specimen sequenced was PBMCs. The TCR sequence derives from a woman aged 18-29 years in good health. In nucleotide form, the sequence is TGTGCCAGCTCCCCATCATACGGCTCCTATAATTCACCCCTCCACTTT. It specifies CASSPSYGSYNSPLHF.